The rows below give T cell receptor beta chains drawn from one sample of a study of cytomegalovirus exposure and HLA in healthy donors. Assay: immunoSEQ multiplex PCR; the TCRdb copy retains only in-frame clones and omits some. This sample carries about 180,000 clones, around 82% of them seen once, and the ten largest clones take less than 15%. The sample comprised PBMCs. The source of these receptors is a woman in her forties or fifties in good health and CMV-seropositive. CDR3s include the opening cysteine and the closing phenylalanine or tryptophan.

>TRBJ1-2|TRBV6-1
CASSAGTTGNYGYTF
>TRBJ2-7|TRBV29-1
CSAAGTGATYEQYF
>TRBJ1-4|TRBV7-9
CASSLFSWGSDEKLFF
>TRBJ2-1|TRBV29-1
CSALQGSSYNEQFF
>TRBJ2-1|TRBV28
CASRSTSGGAYEQFF
>TRBJ1-1|TRBV7-6
CASSHLQGARDTEAFF
>TRBJ2-3|TRBV6-5
CASSSPGQGTDTQYF
>TRBJ1-3|TRBV7-9
CASSLGTVNSGNTIYF
>TRBJ2-5|TRBV9
CASSVGLEETQYF
>TRBJ1-4|TRBV11-2
CASSQGEEKLFF
>TRBJ2-7|TRBV6-1
CASRSGTGASYEQYF
>TRBJ2-7|TRBV5-1
CASSLAAGGISYEQYF
>TRBJ2-1|TRBV6-1
CASIGTSLNNEQFF
>TRBJ1-2|TRBV5-1
CASSPRPTASGEAGYTF
>TRBJ2-5|TRBV6-5
CASSYSGTSGQETQYF
>TRBJ2-7|TRBV12-5
CASGFQRGSSYEQYF
>TRBJ2-7|TRBV6-4
CASSDPGQEFYEQYF
>TRBJ2-5|TRBV7-3
CASSLAGSSGTQYF
>TRBJ2-5|TRBV9
CASSVGLAGGPLRETQYF
>TRBJ2-1|TRBV19
CATVGTSDYNEQFF
>TRBJ2-3|TRBV5-1
CASSPSGGYTDTQYF
>TRBJ1-5|TRBV30
CAWSVQGGNQPQHF
>TRBJ2-7|TRBV6-1
CASRVQGNKQYF
>TRBJ1-2|TRBV27
CASSFRSGARYGYTF
>TRBJ2-3|TRBV28
CASSLLQGTDTQYF
>TRBJ1-2|TRBV11-3
CASSLEGHRYGYTF
>TRBJ1-4|TRBV10-3
CAISENGGDEKLFF
>TRBJ1-6|TRBV6-5
CASRDRTNSPLHF
>TRBJ1-2|TRBV6-1
CASSEALGESYGYTF
>TRBJ2-3|TRBV29-1
CSVIMSGGSTDTQYF
>TRBJ2-1|TRBV7-3
CASSPTDYNEQFF
>TRBJ1-5|TRBV2
CASSLDRSNQPQHF
>TRBJ1-1|TRBV6-1
CASSWAPEVTEAFF
>TRBJ1-5|TRBV18
CASSPGSGSKNQPQHF
>TRBJ2-7|TRBV5-4
CASSSTGGQGSSYEQYF
>TRBJ1-1|TRBV30
CAWILRTEAFF
>TRBJ1-2|TRBV28
CASTKLGGPFNYGYTF
>TRBJ2-1|TRBV6-5
CASSGQGAYNEQFF
>TRBJ2-5|TRBV6-4
CANGKEETQYF
>TRBJ2-7|TRBV18
CASSPDRSLPYEQYF
>TRBJ1-2|TRBV5-5
CASSLGQGGYGYTF
>TRBJ1-4|TRBV4-1
CASSQEPVTGGGEKLFF
>TRBJ2-7|TRBV7-9
CASSLGYRGYEQYF
>TRBJ2-3|TRBV6-4
CANRSGVSTDTQYF
>TRBJ2-5|TRBV7-2
CASSSMYQETQYF
>TRBJ1-4|TRBV4-1
CASSQAGQGRLDEKLFF
>TRBJ1-3|TRBV6-1
CASSTGTISGNTIYF
>TRBJ2-3|TRBV5-1
CASSLDRADTQYF
>TRBJ1-2|TRBV30
CAWSGLFHGYTF
>TRBJ2-2|TRBV7-3
CASSSRFGETGELFF
>TRBJ1-1|TRBV19
CASRIYPTGETEAFF
>TRBJ2-2|TRBV7-9
CASSLGTDAFWTGERFF
>TRBJ1-2|TRBV10-3
CAISDGTNYGYTF